The 17 T cell receptor beta chains below come from one sample, sequenced in a study of Ad26.COV2.S vaccination and SARS-CoV-2 variants (dated by TCRdb to about 2021). Interpreted using the paper, the treatment or condition label stands for: 15 to 20 received Ad26.COV2.S at low or high dose, single or two shots; 5 received placebo; per-sample allocation not given. Repertoires of vaccine and placebo recipients were sequenced from samples collected on day 63 after the first injection. Libraries were prepared through the immunoSEQ multiplex PCR assay. What TCRdb holds here is the immuneACCESS table cut down to in-frame rearrangements. Part of the clones is not present; checked against another copy, under half of the missing clones reflect an unresolved V gene, and the others are unexplained. In this sample the table shows fewer than 400,000 clones, 85% to 90% of which occur a single time. The top ten clones comprise 1.5% to 2% of the sample.

The sample in question was peripheral blood, obtained in a trial of Ad26.COV2.S vaccine versus placebo. The receptors were sampled from a person aged 18-60 years who received the Ad26.COV2.S COVID-19 vaccine or a placebo.

The CDR3 is CRKRNSPYGYTF. The CDR3 nucleotides are TGTCGTAAACGCAATTCTCCCTATGGCTACACCTTC. The V and J genes are TRBV21-1 and TRBJ1-2. TRBV21-1 is a pseudogene segment. The CDR3 length is 12 residues.

V and J are TRBV7-9 and TRBJ1-2, with D uncertain. CDR1 is SEHNR, CDR2 FQNEAQ, per germline (reference sequence). V gave up 2 bases and J gave up 3 bases, with 10 bases separating them. The CDR3 is 14 residues long. CDR3 amino acids: CASSLRQVDYGYTF. In nucleotides, the CDR3 is TGTGCCAGCAGCTTAAGGCAGGTGGACTATGGCTACACCTTC.

The J gene is TRBJ1-1, the V gene TRBV7-2; D is undetermined. The CDR3 extends over 13 amino acids. With 5 bases removed from V and 4 bases from J, the gap between germline ends came to 11 bases. CDR1 is SGHTA and CDR2 is FQGNSA in the germline V gene. The CDR3 region is CASSVTEVTEAFF. CDR3 nucleotide sequence: TGTGCCAGCAGCGTAACAGAGGTCACTGAAGCTTTCTTT.

This clone has just a few counts. CDR3 sequence: CASSPRDRGHEKLFF. In DNA form, the CDR3 reads TGTGCCAGTAGTCCCCGGGACAGGGGGCATGAAAAACTGTTTTTT. This chain joins TRBV19 and TRBJ1-4; TRBD1 aligns across 12 bases. V lost 5 bases, J lost 6 bases, and 4 bases stayed unmatched. Germline V gene sequence: CDR1 LNHDA, CDR2 SQIVND (reference sequence). The CDR3 runs to 15 residues.

In this sample, this clone turned up once. This chain joins TRBV30 and TRBJ1-1, with 7 nucleotides matching TRBD1. The CDR3 consists of 15 residues. Germline assignment: CDR1 GTSNPN and CDR2 SVGIG (reference sequence). Trimming removed 3 bases from V and 3 bases from J; junction bases left unmatched: 10. CDR3 loop: CAWRMGTVGYTEAFF. CDR3 bases: TGTGCCTGGAGGATGGGGACAGTGGGCTACACTGAAGCTTTCTTT.

This clone was counted a single time. The chain joins TRBV6-5 to TRBJ2-2; D is unresolved. This CDR3 spans 12 amino acids. V lost 4 bases, J lost 4 bases, and 4 bases lay in between. Germline V CDR1 and CDR2: MNHEY, SVGAGI. The CDR3 DNA reads as TGTGCCAGCAGTTCCCCCACCGGGGAGCTGTTTTTT. Amino acids: CASSSPTGELFF.

This chain links TRBV6-5 with TRBJ1-6, with 7 bases aligning to TRBD1. Trimming took 3 bases from V and 7 from J; bases not matched to a gene: 6. Germline CDR1 reads MNHEY; CDR2 reads SVGAGI. This CDR3 region has 15 residues. As DNA, the CDR3 is TGTGCCAGCAGTTATACGGGACAGAGAAATTCACCCCTCCACTTT. This codes for CASSYTGQRNSPLHF.

V gene TRBV7-2 combines with J gene TRBJ1-2; D is unresolved. The CDR3 spans 13 residues. Germline CDR1 and CDR2: SGHTA and FQGNSA. V was clipped by 1 base and J by 4 bases, with 7 bases between them. The CDR3 DNA reads as TGTGCCAGCAGCTTAGTAGGCAGCTATGGCTACACCTTC. Translated: CASSLVGSYGYTF.

The table lists this clone with many counts. V is TRBV5-8 and J is TRBJ2-7; D unclear. The CDR3 covers 14 residues. V lost 5 bases and J 0 bases, leaving 12 bases between the germline ends. CDR1 is SGHTS, CDR2 YDEGEE, per germline. As DNA, the CDR3 is TGTGCCAGCAGATCGCGTAAAGGCTCCTACGAGCAGTACTTC. It specifies CASRSRKGSYEQYF.

This chain uses TRBV9 with TRBJ1-2; D ambiguous. Trimming took 0 bases from V and 7 from J, leaving 13 bases between them. CDR1 and CDR2 from the germline V gene are SGDLS and YYNGEE. This CDR3 has 14 amino acids. Here the CDR3 reads CASSVDAMVGGYTF. Written as DNA, the CDR3 is TGTGCCAGCAGCGTAGATGCGATGGTTGGTGGCTACACCTTC.

The chain joins TRBV3-1 (or the pseudogene TRBV3-2) to TRBJ1-4, with TRBD1 identical over 8 bases. The CDR3 contains 16 residues. V lost 4 bases, J lost 6 bases, and 10 bases stayed unmatched. Looked up from germline, CDR1 is LGHDT and CDR2 is YNNKEL (reference sequence). The CDR3: CASSPDRGPAYEKLFF. Written as DNA, the CDR3 is TGTGCCAGCAGCCCCGACAGGGGACCCGCGTATGAAAAACTGTTTTTT.

The chain is built from TRBV19 and TRBJ1-1; tentatively, D is TRBD1 (6 bases). The CDR3 is 15 residues long. Germline V lookup: CDR1 LNHDA, CDR2 SQIVND (reference sequence). V shed 6 bases and J shed 0 bases, with 14 bases lying between them. DNA of the CDR3: TGTGCCAGTAGCCTTCGACAGGCCATGAACACTGAAGCTTTCTTT. It encodes CASSLRQAMNTEAFF.

This clone has only one observation. This rearrangement joins TRBV7-2 to TRBJ2-3; 11 bases are shared with TRBD2. With 5 bases clipped from V and 2 bases from J, the junction kept 9 bases outside the gene matches. This CDR3 spans 17 amino acids. Per the germline V gene, CDR1 is SGHTA and CDR2 is FQGNSA. CDR3 sequence: CASSLTSGGPLTDTQYF. In DNA form, the CDR3 reads TGTGCCAGCAGCCTTACTAGCGGGGGCCCCCTCACAGATACGCAGTATTTT.

The chain is built from TRBV9 and TRBJ1-2; 8 bases match TRBD1. V trimming: 0 bases; J trimming: 4 bases; junction bases outside the gene matches: 5. This CDR3 region has 15 residues. In germline, CDR1 is SGDLS, CDR2 YYNGEE. The CDR3 region has the DNA TGTGCCAGCAGCGTAGCGCAACAGGGGGGCTATGGCTACACCTTC. Protein sequence: CASSVAQQGGYGYTF.

CDR3 coding DNA: TGTGCCAGCACGGACAGGGGATCCCCTTCCTACGAGCAGTACTTC. Its translation is CASTDRGSPSYEQYF. The chain combines TRBV6-5 with TRBJ2-7; 9 bases agree with TRBD1. J was trimmed by 1 base and V by 7 bases; bases with no gene match: 8. The germline gives CDR1 MNHEY, CDR2 SVGAGI. The CDR3 is made up of 15 amino acids.

The genes are TRBV7-9 and TRBJ1-1, with a tentative D call TRBD1 (5 bases). V lost 5 bases and J 3 bases, leaving 19 bases between the germline ends. Germline V gene lookup returns CDR1 SEHNR and CDR2 FQNEAQ (reference sequence). This CDR3 spans 16 amino acids. The CDR3 sequence: CASSQTGPQGDTEAFF. The CDR3 nucleotides read TGTGCCAGCAGCCAAACAGGACCCCAAGGGGACACTGAAGCTTTCTTT.

This chain joins TRBV2 and TRBJ2-7; a possible D gene is TRBD1 (6 bases). Germline V gene data show CDR1 as SNHLY and CDR2 as FYNNEI. The CDR3 spans 14 residues. V lost 5 bases, J lost 3 bases, and 14 bases lay in between. This CDR3 is CASSSPIQGYEQYF. The CDR3 nucleotides read TGTGCCAGCAGTTCCCCAATACAGGGCTACGAGCAGTACTTC.